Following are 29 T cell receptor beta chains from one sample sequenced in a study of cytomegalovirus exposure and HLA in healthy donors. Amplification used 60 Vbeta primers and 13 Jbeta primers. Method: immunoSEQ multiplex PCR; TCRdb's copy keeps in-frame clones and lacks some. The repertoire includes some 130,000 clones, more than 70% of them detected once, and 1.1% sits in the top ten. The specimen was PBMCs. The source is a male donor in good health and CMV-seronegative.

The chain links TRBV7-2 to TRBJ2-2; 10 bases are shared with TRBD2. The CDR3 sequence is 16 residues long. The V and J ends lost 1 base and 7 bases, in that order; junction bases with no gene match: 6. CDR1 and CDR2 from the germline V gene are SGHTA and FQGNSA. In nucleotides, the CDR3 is TGTGCCAGCAGCTTAGTAGCGGGGGGAGAAGACGGGGAGCTGTTTTTT. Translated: CASSLVAGGEDGELFF. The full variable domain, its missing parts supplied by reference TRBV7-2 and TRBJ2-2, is GAGVSQSPSNKVTEKGKDVELRCDPISGHTALYWYRQSLGQGLEFLIYFQGNSAPDKSGLPSDRFSAERTGGSVSTLTIQRTQQEDSAVYLCASSLVAGGEDGELFFGEGSRLTVL.

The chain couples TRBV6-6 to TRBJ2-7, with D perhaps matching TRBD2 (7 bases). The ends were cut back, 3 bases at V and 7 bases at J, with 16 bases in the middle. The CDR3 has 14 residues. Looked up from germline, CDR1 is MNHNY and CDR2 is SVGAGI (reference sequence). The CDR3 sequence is CASSYGRGAWEQYF. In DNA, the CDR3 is TGTGCCAGCAGTTATGGTCGGGGGGCCTGGGAGCAGTACTTC.

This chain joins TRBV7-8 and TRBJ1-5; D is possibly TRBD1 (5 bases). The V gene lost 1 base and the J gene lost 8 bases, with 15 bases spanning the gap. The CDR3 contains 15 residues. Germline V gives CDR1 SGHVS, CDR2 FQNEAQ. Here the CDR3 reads CASSLGSGITEPQHF. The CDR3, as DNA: TGTGCCAGCAGCTTAGGGTCAGGGATTACGGAGCCCCAGCATTTT.

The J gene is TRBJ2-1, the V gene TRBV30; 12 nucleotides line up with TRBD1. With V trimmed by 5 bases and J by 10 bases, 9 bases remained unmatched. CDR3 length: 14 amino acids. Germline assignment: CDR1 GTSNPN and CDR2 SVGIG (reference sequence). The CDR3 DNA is TGTGCCTGGGCCCCCGGGACAGGGGGCAGGGAGCAGTTCTTC. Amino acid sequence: CAWAPGTGGREQFF. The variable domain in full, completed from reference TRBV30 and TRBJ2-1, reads SQTIHQWPATLVQPVGSPLSLECTVEGTSNPNLYWYRQAAGRGLQLLFYSVGIGQISSEVPQNLSASRPQDRQFILSSKKLLLSDSGFYLCAWAPGTGGREQFFGPGTRLTVL.

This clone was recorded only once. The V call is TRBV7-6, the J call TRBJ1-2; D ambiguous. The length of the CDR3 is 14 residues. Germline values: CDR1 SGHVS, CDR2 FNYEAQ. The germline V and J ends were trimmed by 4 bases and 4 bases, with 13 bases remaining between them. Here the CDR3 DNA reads TGTGCCAGCAGCTCGTTCCGGGGAAGCTATGGCTACACCTTC. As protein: CASSSFRGSYGYTF. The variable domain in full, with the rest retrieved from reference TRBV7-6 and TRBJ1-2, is GAGVSQSPRYKVTKRGQDVALRCDPISGHVSLYWYRQALGQGPEFLTYFNYEAQQDKSGLPNDRFSAERPEGSISTLTIQRTEQRDSAMYRCASSSFRGSYGYTFGSGTRLTVV.

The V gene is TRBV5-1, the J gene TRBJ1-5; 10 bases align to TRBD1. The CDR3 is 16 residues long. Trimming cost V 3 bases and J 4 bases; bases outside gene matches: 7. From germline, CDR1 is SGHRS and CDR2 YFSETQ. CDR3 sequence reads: CASSSMGDRGNQPQHF. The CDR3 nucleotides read TGCGCCAGCAGCTCAATGGGGGACAGGGGTAATCAGCCCCAGCATTTT. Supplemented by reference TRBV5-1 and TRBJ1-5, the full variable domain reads KAGVTQTPRYLIKTRGQQVTLSCSPISGHRSVSWYQQTPGQGLQFLFEYFSETQRNKGNFPGRFSGRQFSNSRSEMNVSTLELGDSALYLCASSSMGDRGNQPQHFGDGTRLSIL.

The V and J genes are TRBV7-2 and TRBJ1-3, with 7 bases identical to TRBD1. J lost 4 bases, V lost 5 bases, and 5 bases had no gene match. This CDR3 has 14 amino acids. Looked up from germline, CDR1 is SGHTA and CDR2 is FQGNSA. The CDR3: CASSRQGTGNTIYF. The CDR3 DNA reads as TGTGCCAGCAGCCGACAGGGTACAGGAAACACCATATATTTT.

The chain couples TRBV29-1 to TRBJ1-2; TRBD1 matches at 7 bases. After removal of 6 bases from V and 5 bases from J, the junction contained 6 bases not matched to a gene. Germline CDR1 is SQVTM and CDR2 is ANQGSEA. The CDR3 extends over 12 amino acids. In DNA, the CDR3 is TGCAGCGTGTACGGGACAGAGTATGGCTACACCTTC. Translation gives CSVYGTEYGYTF.

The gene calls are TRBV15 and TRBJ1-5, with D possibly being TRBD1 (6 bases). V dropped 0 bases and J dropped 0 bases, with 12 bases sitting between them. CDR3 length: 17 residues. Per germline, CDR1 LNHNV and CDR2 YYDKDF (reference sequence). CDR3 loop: CATSRDDGGASNQPQHF. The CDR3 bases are TGTGCCACCAGCAGAGATGACGGGGGGGCTAGCAATCAGCCCCAGCATTTT.

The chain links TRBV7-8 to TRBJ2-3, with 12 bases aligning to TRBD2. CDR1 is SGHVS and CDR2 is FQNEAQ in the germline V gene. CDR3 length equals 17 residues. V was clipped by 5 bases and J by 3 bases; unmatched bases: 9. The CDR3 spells CASSHPPSGGATDTQYF. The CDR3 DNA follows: TGTGCCAGCAGCCACCCCCCTAGCGGGGGGGCAACAGATACGCAGTATTTT.

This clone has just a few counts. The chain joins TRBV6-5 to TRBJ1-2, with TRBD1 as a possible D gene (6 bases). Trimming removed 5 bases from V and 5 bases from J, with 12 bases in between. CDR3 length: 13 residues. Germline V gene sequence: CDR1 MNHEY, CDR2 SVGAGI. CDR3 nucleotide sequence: TGTGCCAGCAGTCGGACAGCCTTTTATGGCTACACCTTC. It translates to CASSRTAFYGYTF.

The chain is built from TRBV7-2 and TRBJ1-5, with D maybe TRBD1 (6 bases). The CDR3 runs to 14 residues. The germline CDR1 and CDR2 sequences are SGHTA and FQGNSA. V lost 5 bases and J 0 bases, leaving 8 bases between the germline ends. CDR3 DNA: TGTGCCAGCAGCCCGGACAGTAGCAATCAGCCCCAGCATTTT. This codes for CASSPDSSNQPQHF.

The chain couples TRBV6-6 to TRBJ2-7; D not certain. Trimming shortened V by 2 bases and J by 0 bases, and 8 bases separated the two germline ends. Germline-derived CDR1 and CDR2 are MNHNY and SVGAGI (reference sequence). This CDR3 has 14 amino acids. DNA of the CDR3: TGTGCCAGCAGTTACGGCACGTCCTCCTACGAGCAGTACTTC. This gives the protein CASSYGTSSYEQYF.

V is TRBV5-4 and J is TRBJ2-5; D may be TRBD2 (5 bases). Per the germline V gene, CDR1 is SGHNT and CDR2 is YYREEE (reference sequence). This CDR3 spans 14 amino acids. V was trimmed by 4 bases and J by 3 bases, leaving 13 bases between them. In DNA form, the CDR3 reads TGTGCCAGCAGCCCGAAGGAGGTGGAAGAGACCCAGTACTTC. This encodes CASSPKEVEETQYF.

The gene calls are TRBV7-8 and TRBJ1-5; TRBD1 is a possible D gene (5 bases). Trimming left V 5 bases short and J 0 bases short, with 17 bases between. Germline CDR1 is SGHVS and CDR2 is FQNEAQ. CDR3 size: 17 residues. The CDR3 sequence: CASSPLQGDVSNQPQHF. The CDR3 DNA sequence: TGTGCCAGCAGCCCCCTCCAGGGTGACGTTAGCAATCAGCCCCAGCATTTT.

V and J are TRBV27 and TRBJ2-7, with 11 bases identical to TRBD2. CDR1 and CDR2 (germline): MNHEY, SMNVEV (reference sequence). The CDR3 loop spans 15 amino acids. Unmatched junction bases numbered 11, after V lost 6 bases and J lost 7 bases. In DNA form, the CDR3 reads TGTGCCAGCAGAGACAGACTAGCGGGGCGGGGGGAGCAGTACTTC. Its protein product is CASRDRLAGRGEQYF.

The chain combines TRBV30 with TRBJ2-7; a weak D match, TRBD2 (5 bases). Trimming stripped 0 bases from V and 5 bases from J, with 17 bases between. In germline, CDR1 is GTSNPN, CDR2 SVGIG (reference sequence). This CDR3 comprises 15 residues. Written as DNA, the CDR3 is TGTGCCTGGAGTGTACTTGGACTGCGGGTCGACGAGCAGTACTTC. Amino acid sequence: CAWSVLGLRVDEQYF.

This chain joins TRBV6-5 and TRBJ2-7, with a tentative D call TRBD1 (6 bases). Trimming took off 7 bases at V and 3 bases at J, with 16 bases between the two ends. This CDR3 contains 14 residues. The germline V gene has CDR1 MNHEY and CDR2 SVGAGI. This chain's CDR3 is CASTDSTGIYEQYF. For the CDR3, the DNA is TGTGCCAGCACGGATTCAACAGGGATCTACGAGCAGTACTTC.

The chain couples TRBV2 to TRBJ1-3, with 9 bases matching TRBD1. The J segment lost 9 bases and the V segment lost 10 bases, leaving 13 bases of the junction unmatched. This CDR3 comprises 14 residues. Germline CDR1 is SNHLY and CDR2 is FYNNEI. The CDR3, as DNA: TGTGCCACGGGGGACAGGGTGATGGAACTCACCATATATTTT. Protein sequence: CATGDRVMELTIYF.

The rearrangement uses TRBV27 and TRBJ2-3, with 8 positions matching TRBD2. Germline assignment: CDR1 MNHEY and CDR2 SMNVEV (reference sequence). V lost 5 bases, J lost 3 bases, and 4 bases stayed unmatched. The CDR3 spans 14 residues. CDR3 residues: CASSNERGTDTQYF. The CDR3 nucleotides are TGTGCCAGCAGTAACGAGCGGGGGACAGATACGCAGTATTTT.

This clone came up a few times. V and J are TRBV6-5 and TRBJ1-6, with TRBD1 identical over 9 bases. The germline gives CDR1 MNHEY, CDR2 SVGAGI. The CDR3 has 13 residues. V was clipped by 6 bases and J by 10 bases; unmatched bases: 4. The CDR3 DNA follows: TGTGCCAGCAGCCTGACAGGGGGATCACCCCTCCACTTT. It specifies CASSLTGGSPLHF.

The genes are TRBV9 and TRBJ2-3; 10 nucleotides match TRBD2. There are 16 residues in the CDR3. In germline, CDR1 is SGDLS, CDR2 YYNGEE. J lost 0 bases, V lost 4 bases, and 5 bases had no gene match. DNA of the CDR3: TGTGCCAGCAGCCAAGCGGGGGGGGTGAGCACAGATACGCAGTATTTT. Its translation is CASSQAGGVSTDTQYF.

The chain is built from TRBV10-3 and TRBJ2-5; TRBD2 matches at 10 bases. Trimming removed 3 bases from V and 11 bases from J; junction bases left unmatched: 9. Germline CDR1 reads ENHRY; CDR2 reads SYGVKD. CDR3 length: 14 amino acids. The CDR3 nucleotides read TGTGCCATCAGTGAAAGCGGGGGGGCCCAAGAGCAGTACTTC. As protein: CAISESGGAQEQYF.

In DNA form, the CDR3 reads TGTGCCAGCAGCTGGGGGACAGGAAGGAATGAGCAGTTCTTC. It encodes CASSWGTGRNEQFF. The chain links TRBV5-6 to TRBJ2-1; 8 bases are shared with TRBD1. Per the germline V gene, CDR1 is SGHDT and CDR2 is YYEEEE. CDR3 length: 14 residues. The J segment lost 7 bases and the V segment lost 3 bases, leaving 6 bases of the junction unmatched.

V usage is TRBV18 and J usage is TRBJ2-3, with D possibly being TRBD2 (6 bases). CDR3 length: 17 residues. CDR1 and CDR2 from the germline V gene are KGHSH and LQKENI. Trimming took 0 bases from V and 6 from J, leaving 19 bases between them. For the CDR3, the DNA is TGTGCCAGCTCACCACCGGGGACTGGGAGCGGAGGGGATACGCAGTATTTT. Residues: CASSPPGTGSGGDTQYF. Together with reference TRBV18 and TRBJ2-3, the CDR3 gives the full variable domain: NAGVMQNPRHLVRRRGQEARLRCSPMKGHSHVYWYRQLPEEGLKFMVYLQKENIIDESGMPKERFSAEFPKEGPSILRIQQVVRGDSAAYFCASSPPGTGSGGDTQYFGPGTRLTVL.

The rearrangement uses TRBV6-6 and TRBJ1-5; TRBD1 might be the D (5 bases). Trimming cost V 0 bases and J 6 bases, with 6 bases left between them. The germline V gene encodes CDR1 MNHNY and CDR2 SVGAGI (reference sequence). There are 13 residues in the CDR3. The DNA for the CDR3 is TGTGCCAGCAGTTACTCAGGGGCTCAGCCCCAGCATTTT. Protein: CASSYSGAQPQHF.

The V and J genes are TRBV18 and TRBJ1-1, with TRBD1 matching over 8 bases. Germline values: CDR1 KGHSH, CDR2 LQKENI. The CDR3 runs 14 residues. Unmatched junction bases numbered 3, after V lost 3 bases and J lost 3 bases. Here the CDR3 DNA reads TGTGCCAGCTCACCTTTGACAGGGGACACTGAAGCTTTCTTT. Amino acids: CASSPLTGDTEAFF.

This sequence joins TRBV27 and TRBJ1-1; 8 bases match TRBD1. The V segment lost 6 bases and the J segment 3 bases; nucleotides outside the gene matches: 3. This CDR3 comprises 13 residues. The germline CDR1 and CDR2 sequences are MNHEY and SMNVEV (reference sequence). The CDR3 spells CASSETGDTEAFF. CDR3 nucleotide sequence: TGTGCCAGCAGCGAGACAGGGGACACTGAAGCTTTCTTT.

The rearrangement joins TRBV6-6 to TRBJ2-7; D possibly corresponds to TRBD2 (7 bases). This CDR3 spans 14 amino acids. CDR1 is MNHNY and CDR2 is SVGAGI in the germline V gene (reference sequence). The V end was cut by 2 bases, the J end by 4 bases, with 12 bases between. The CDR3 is CASSYGGAAYEQYF. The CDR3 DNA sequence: TGTGCCAGCAGTTACGGGGGGGCGGCGTACGAGCAGTACTTC.